This is a list of T cell receptor beta chains from one sample in a study of T-cell reconstitution after alpha-beta-depleted transplantation in children. TCRdb reprocessed the PCR reads with MiXCR, giving one entry per CDR3 protein. Here the sample spans over 300,000 distinct CDR3 sequences, about a tenth being singletons. This specimen was PBMCs from the stem cell graft donor, taken from the stem cell graft. The receptors here all came from a human donor who donated a stem cell graft to a child with acute lymphoblastic leukemia. CDR3s include the opening cysteine and the closing phenylalanine or tryptophan. Fields, in order: J gene, V gene, D gene, clone size, CDR3 DNA, CDR3 protein. A D gene is named only where the DNA matches it firmly. Some rows have no size entry. The others give once, few or many, or a class for an expanded clone.

j_call: TRBJ2-3
v_call: TRBV28
d_call: TRBD2
clone_size: .
cdr3_nt: TGTGCCAGCAGTTTATCGGGAGGGACGGCAGATACGCAGTATTTT
cdr3_aa: CASSLSGGTADTQYF

j_call: TRBJ1-4
v_call: TRBV20-1
d_call: .
clone_size: .
cdr3_nt: TGCAGTGCTCATAAACCGGGGGCGGATGAAAAACTGTTTTTT
cdr3_aa: CSAHKPGADEKLFF

j_call: TRBJ1-5
v_call: TRBV12-3/TRBV12-4
d_call: TRBD1
clone_size: .
cdr3_nt: TGTGCCAGCACCACGGGACAGAGCAATCAGCCCCAGCATTTT
cdr3_aa: CASTTGQSNQPQHF

j_call: TRBJ2-5
v_call: TRBV7-2
d_call: .
clone_size: few
cdr3_nt: TGTGCCAGCAGCTTAAAGTCTGAGTGGGAGACCCAGTACTTC
cdr3_aa: CASSLKSEWETQYF

j_call: TRBJ2-7
v_call: TRBV7-9
d_call: .
clone_size: few
cdr3_nt: TGTGCCAGCAGCGCACAGGCGTCCTACGAGCAGTACTTC
cdr3_aa: CASSAQASYEQYF

j_call: TRBJ2-1
v_call: TRBV27
d_call: TRBD2
clone_size: few
cdr3_nt: TGTGCCAGCAGTTTGCCTAGCGGGAAAGGCGACGGGGCATCTGAGCAGTTCTTC
cdr3_aa: CASSLPSGKGDGASEQFF

j_call: TRBJ2-1
v_call: TRBV27
d_call: .
clone_size: few
cdr3_nt: TGTGCCAGCAGTTCGAGGTGGTTTCGGGACAATGAGCAGTTCTTC
cdr3_aa: CASSSRWFRDNEQFF

j_call: TRBJ1-2
v_call: TRBV12-3/TRBV12-4
d_call: TRBD1
clone_size: .
cdr3_nt: TGTGCCAGCAGTTTAAGCGGCAGGGGGCTGACGAGAGGCTACACCTTC
cdr3_aa: CASSLSGRGLTRGYTF

j_call: TRBJ2-7
v_call: TRBV7-2
d_call: TRBD2
clone_size: many
cdr3_nt: TGTGCCAGCAAGAGGGACTACCCCTACGAGCAGTACTTC
cdr3_aa: CASKRDYPYEQYF

j_call: TRBJ2-1
v_call: TRBV6-5
d_call: .
clone_size: .
cdr3_nt: TGTGCCAGCAGTTACTCCCACAATGAGCAGTTCTTC
cdr3_aa: CASSYSHNEQFF

j_call: TRBJ1-5
v_call: TRBV7-9
d_call: .
clone_size: .
cdr3_nt: TGTGCCAGCAGCTCGCCCCCCAATCAGCCCCAGCATTTT
cdr3_aa: CASSSPPNQPQHF

j_call: TRBJ2-7
v_call: TRBV5-1
d_call: .
clone_size: .
cdr3_nt: TGCGCCAGCAGCTCTTACTTCTTCCGGGGGCCAAACGAGCAGTACTTC
cdr3_aa: CASSSYFFRGPNEQYF

j_call: TRBJ2-7
v_call: TRBV20-1
d_call: .
clone_size: .
cdr3_nt: TGCAGTGCTAGATCCAAGTACGAGCAGTACTTC
cdr3_aa: CSARSKYEQYF

j_call: TRBJ2-3
v_call: TRBV20-1
d_call: TRBD2
clone_size: .
cdr3_nt: TGCAGTGCTAGGGGACTAGCGGAGCCCACAGATACGCAGTATTTT
cdr3_aa: CSARGLAEPTDTQYF

j_call: TRBJ2-2
v_call: TRBV29-1
d_call: .
clone_size: .
cdr3_nt: TGCAGCGTTGAAGAAGGCCTAGCGAACGGGGAGCTGTTTTTT
cdr3_aa: CSVEEGLANGELFF

j_call: TRBJ2-1
v_call: TRBV2
d_call: .
clone_size: many
cdr3_nt: TGTGCCAGCACAGGGCACAATGAGCAGTTCTTC
cdr3_aa: CASTGHNEQFF

j_call: TRBJ1-2
v_call: TRBV20-1
d_call: .
clone_size: .
cdr3_nt: TGCAGTGCTAGAGCAGGGGCGTTGCGCGGCTACACCTTC
cdr3_aa: CSARAGALRGYTF

j_call: TRBJ2-5
v_call: TRBV20-1
d_call: .
clone_size: many
cdr3_nt: TGCAGTGCTAATTCTCTGGGCAGATTAGGGGAGACCCAGTACTTC
cdr3_aa: CSANSLGRLGETQYF

j_call: TRBJ2-2
v_call: TRBV5-6
d_call: TRBD1
clone_size: .
cdr3_nt: TGTGCCAGCAACACATTCGGGACAGCCAGGAACACCGGGGAGCTGTTTTTT
cdr3_aa: CASNTFGTARNTGELFF

j_call: TRBJ1-2
v_call: TRBV4-1
d_call: .
clone_size: .
cdr3_nt: TGCGCCAGCAGCCAAGTTTATGGGTCCAGCGATAACTATGGCTACACCTTC
cdr3_aa: CASSQVYGSSDNYGYTF

j_call: TRBJ2-7
v_call: TRBV11-2
d_call: .
clone_size: .
cdr3_nt: TGTGCCAGCAGCCGACCGACTAGTCCTTACGAGCAGTACTTC
cdr3_aa: CASSRPTSPYEQYF

j_call: TRBJ1-1
v_call: TRBV7-2
d_call: .
clone_size: few
cdr3_nt: TGTGCCAGCAAATCTCGGACCGAGAACACTGAAGCTTTCTTT
cdr3_aa: CASKSRTENTEAFF

j_call: TRBJ1-4
v_call: TRBV7-9
d_call: .
clone_size: many
cdr3_nt: TGTGCCAGCAGCCCCGATAATGAAAAACTGTTTTTT
cdr3_aa: CASSPDNEKLFF

j_call: TRBJ2-5
v_call: TRBV15
d_call: TRBD2
clone_size: many
cdr3_nt: TGTGCCACCAGCGGAGTCTGGCTAGCGGGAACGGAGACCCAGTACTTC
cdr3_aa: CATSGVWLAGTETQYF

j_call: TRBJ2-2
v_call: TRBV10-3
d_call: TRBD2
clone_size: .
cdr3_nt: TGTGCCATCAGCGGCAGGACTAGCGGGAGGGAGGAACCCGGGGAGCTGTTTTTT
cdr3_aa: CAISGRTSGREEPGELFF

j_call: TRBJ1-6
v_call: TRBV27
d_call: TRBD1
clone_size: .
cdr3_nt: TGTGCCAGCAGTTTATCCGGGACAGGGGAAAATTCACCCCTCCACTTT
cdr3_aa: CASSLSGTGENSPLHF

j_call: TRBJ1-5
v_call: TRBV27
d_call: .
clone_size: .
cdr3_nt: TGTGCCAGCAGTTTAAGAGGGTTAAATCAGCCCCAGCATTTT
cdr3_aa: CASSLRGLNQPQHF

j_call: TRBJ2-1
v_call: TRBV7-2
d_call: TRBD2
clone_size: few
cdr3_nt: TGTGCCAGCAAGACCGGACTAGCAGTCGATGAGCAGTTCTTC
cdr3_aa: CASKTGLAVDEQFF

j_call: TRBJ1-2
v_call: TRBV9
d_call: .
clone_size: few
cdr3_nt: TGTGCCAGCAGCGTAGGGGGACATTCTCAATATGGCTACACCTTC
cdr3_aa: CASSVGGHSQYGYTF

j_call: TRBJ2-1
v_call: TRBV21-1
d_call: .
clone_size: few
cdr3_nt: TGTGCCAGCAGCAAAGCGGTCAGGATATACTCCTACAATGAGCAGTTCTTC
cdr3_aa: CASSKAVRIYSYNEQFF

j_call: TRBJ1-5
v_call: TRBV5-1
d_call: .
clone_size: .
cdr3_nt: TGCGCCAGCAGCTTGGGGTTCGGGGTGGGTCAGCCCCAGCATTTT
cdr3_aa: CASSLGFGVGQPQHF

j_call: TRBJ1-1
v_call: TRBV20-1
d_call: TRBD1
clone_size: many
cdr3_nt: TGCAGTGCTAGAGTTCGCGACAGGGGCAACACTGAAGCTTTCTTT
cdr3_aa: CSARVRDRGNTEAFF

j_call: TRBJ2-3
v_call: TRBV7-9
d_call: .
clone_size: few
cdr3_nt: TGTGCCAGCAGCCCTTGGGGGGACAGCACAGATACGCAGTATTTT
cdr3_aa: CASSPWGDSTDTQYF

j_call: TRBJ2-5
v_call: TRBV28
d_call: TRBD2
clone_size: few
cdr3_nt: TGTGCCAGCAGTCCTAGCGGCCCCGTTAAGACCCAGTACTTC
cdr3_aa: CASSPSGPVKTQYF

j_call: TRBJ2-3
v_call: TRBV5-1
d_call: .
clone_size: .
cdr3_nt: TGCGCCAGCAGCTTGGGCAACAATGCCTTAACAGATACGCAGTATTTT
cdr3_aa: CASSLGNNALTDTQYF

j_call: TRBJ2-7
v_call: TRBV20-1
d_call: TRBD2
clone_size: many
cdr3_nt: TGCAGTGCTAGGGTCGTTAGCGGGGGGCAGGGGGAGCAGTACTTC
cdr3_aa: CSARVVSGGQGEQYF

j_call: TRBJ1-4
v_call: TRBV5-1
d_call: .
clone_size: .
cdr3_nt: TGCGCCAGCAGCTTTGACAGTAATGAAAAACTGTTTTTT
cdr3_aa: CASSFDSNEKLFF

j_call: TRBJ1-5
v_call: TRBV19
d_call: .
clone_size: few
cdr3_nt: TGTGCCAGTAGTATGGGAGTGAATCAGCCCCAGCATTTT
cdr3_aa: CASSMGVNQPQHF

j_call: TRBJ2-1
v_call: TRBV6-5
d_call: TRBD2
clone_size: .
cdr3_nt: TGTGCCAGCAGTTACTCGGGACCAGCGGGAGGACTGATCTACAATGAGCAGTTCTTC
cdr3_aa: CASSYSGPAGGLIYNEQFF

j_call: TRBJ2-3
v_call: TRBV12-3/TRBV12-4
d_call: TRBD2
clone_size: few
cdr3_nt: TGTGCCAGCTCGGGACTAGTCGCAGATACGCAGTATTTT
cdr3_aa: CASSGLVADTQYF

j_call: TRBJ2-1
v_call: TRBV10-3
d_call: .
clone_size: .
cdr3_nt: TGTGCCATCAGTGAGTACAGCGACGGGCTCAATGAGCAGTTCTTC
cdr3_aa: CAISEYSDGLNEQFF

j_call: TRBJ2-1
v_call: TRBV7-3
d_call: TRBD2
clone_size: .
cdr3_nt: TGTGCCAGCAGTCAACAACTAGCGGGAGGGTTGAATGAGCAGTTCTTC
cdr3_aa: CASSQQLAGGLNEQFF

j_call: TRBJ1-1
v_call: TRBV3-1
d_call: TRBD1
clone_size: many
cdr3_nt: TGTGCCAGCAGCCCCTCGACAGGGTCGATGGAAGCTTTCTTT
cdr3_aa: CASSPSTGSMEAFF

j_call: TRBJ2-5
v_call: TRBV12-3/TRBV12-4
d_call: .
clone_size: .
cdr3_nt: TGTGCCAGCAGTTTAGTCGAGGGGGTGCTAGGAGAGACCCAGTACTTC
cdr3_aa: CASSLVEGVLGETQYF

j_call: TRBJ1-2
v_call: TRBV6-1
d_call: .
clone_size: .
cdr3_nt: TGTGCCAGCAATAAGGGGACCTATGGCTACACCTTC
cdr3_aa: CASNKGTYGYTF

j_call: TRBJ2-5
v_call: TRBV6-5
d_call: TRBD2
clone_size: few
cdr3_nt: TGTGCCAGCAGTTACTCAATCCGGACTAGCGGGATTTCAGAGACCCAGTACTTC
cdr3_aa: CASSYSIRTSGISETQYF

j_call: TRBJ2-3
v_call: TRBV5-1
d_call: .
clone_size: few
cdr3_nt: TGCGCCAGCAGCTCGAGGACAGGGTCGGGAGGTACGCAGTATTTT
cdr3_aa: CASSSRTGSGGTQYF

j_call: TRBJ2-5
v_call: TRBV20-1
d_call: .
clone_size: .
cdr3_nt: TGCAGTGCTCGCCGGGGACACGAAGAGACCCAGTACTTC
cdr3_aa: CSARRGHEETQYF

j_call: TRBJ2-7
v_call: TRBV2
d_call: TRBD1
clone_size: few
cdr3_nt: TGTGCCAGCAACCGTTCACCCGACAGGGTCGACGAGCAGTACTTC
cdr3_aa: CASNRSPDRVDEQYF

j_call: TRBJ1-5
v_call: TRBV18
d_call: TRBD1
clone_size: .
cdr3_nt: TGTGCCAGCTCACCCTCCGGGACAGGGAGCAATCAGCCCCAGCATTTT
cdr3_aa: CASSPSGTGSNQPQHF

j_call: TRBJ2-3
v_call: TRBV27
d_call: TRBD2
clone_size: many
cdr3_nt: TGTGCCAGCAGTTTCTGGGCTAGCGGAGATACGCAGTATTTT
cdr3_aa: CASSFWASGDTQYF

j_call: TRBJ2-1
v_call: TRBV15
d_call: TRBD1
clone_size: many
cdr3_nt: TGTGCCACCAAACGTGGGCAGGGGGATGAGCAGTTCTTC
cdr3_aa: CATKRGQGDEQFF

j_call: TRBJ2-1
v_call: TRBV11-2
d_call: TRBD2
clone_size: few
cdr3_nt: TGTGCCAGCAGCTTAACTATCGGATCGCTAGCGGGAGCGTCCTACAATGAGCAGTTCTTC
cdr3_aa: CASSLTIGSLAGASYNEQFF

j_call: TRBJ2-3
v_call: TRBV28
d_call: TRBD2
clone_size: many
cdr3_nt: TGTGCCAGCATTCCCTCGGGACTAGCGGCGATTTCAGATACGCAGTATTTT
cdr3_aa: CASIPSGLAAISDTQYF

j_call: TRBJ2-1
v_call: TRBV5-1
d_call: .
clone_size: .
cdr3_nt: TGCGCCAGCAAAAAGGGGGTAGCGGACAATGAGCAGTTCTTC
cdr3_aa: CASKKGVADNEQFF